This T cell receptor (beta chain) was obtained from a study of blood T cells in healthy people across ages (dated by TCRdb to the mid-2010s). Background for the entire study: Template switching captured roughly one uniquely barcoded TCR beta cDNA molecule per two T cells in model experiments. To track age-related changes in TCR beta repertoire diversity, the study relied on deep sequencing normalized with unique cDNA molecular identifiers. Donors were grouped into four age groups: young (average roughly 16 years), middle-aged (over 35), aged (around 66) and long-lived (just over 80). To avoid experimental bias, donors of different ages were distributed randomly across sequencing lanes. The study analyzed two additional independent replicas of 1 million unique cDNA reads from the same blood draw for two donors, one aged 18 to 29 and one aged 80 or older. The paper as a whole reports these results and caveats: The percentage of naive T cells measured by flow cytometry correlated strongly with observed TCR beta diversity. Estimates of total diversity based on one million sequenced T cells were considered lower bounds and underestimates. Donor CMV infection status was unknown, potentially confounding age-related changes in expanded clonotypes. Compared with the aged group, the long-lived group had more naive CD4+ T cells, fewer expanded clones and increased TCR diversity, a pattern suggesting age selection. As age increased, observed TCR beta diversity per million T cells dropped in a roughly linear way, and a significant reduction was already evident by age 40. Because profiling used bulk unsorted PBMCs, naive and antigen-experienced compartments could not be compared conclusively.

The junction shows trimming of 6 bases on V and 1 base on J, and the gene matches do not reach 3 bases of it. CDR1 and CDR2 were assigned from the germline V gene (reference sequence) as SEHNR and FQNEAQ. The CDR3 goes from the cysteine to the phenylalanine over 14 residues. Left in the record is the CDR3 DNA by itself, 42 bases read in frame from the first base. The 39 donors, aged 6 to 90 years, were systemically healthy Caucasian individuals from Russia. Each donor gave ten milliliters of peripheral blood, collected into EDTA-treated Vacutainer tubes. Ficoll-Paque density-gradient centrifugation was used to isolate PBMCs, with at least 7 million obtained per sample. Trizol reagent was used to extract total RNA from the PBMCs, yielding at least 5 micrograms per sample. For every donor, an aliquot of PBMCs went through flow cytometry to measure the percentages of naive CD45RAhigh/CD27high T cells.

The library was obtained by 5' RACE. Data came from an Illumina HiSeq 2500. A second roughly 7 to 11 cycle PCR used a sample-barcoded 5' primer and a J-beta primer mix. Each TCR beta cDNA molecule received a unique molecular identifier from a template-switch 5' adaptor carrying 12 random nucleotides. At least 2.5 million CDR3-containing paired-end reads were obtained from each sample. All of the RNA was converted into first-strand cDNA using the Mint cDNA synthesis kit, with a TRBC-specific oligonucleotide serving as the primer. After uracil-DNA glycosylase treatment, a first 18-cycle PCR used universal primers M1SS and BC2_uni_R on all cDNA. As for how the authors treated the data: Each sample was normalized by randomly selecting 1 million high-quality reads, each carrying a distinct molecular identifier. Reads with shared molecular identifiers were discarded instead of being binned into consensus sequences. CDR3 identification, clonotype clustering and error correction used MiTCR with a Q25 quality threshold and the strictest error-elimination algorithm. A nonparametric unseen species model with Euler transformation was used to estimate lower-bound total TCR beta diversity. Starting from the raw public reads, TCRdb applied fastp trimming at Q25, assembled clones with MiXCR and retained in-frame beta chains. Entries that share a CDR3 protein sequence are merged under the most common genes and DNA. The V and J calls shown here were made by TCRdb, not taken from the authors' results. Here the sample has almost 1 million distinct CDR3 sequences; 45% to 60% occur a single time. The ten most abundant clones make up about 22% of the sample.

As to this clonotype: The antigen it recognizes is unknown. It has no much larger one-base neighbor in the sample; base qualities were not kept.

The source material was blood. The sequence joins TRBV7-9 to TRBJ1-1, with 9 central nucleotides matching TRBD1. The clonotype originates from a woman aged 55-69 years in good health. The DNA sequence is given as TGTGCCAGCAGACAGGGGGCCGAGAACACTGAAGCTTTCTTT. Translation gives CASRQGAENTEAFF.